This passage covers 30 T cell receptor beta chains from one sample sequenced in a study of OX40 agonist ivuxolimab in advanced cancers. Sequencing used immunoSEQ multiplex PCR; TCRdb keeps in-frame clones, though not all of them. The table lists about 53,000 clones, about four fifths of them singletons, with roughly 4.2% in the top ten. Source: CD4+ or CD8+ T cells sorted from blood, taken in a trial of the OX40 agonist ivuxolimab. These receptor sequences come from an adult with an advanced solid tumor such as melanoma, head and neck, liver or kidney cancer.

The gene calls are TRBV28 and TRBJ2-4; 10 nucleotides line up with TRBD2. J gave up 8 bases and V 4 bases, and 8 bases lay outside the gene matches. The CDR3 length is 15 residues. Germline loops: CDR1 MDHEN, CDR2 SYDVKM. CDR3 in DNA: TGTGCCAGCAGTTCCCCGGCTAGCGGGAGATACATTCAGTACTTC. It is translated as CASSSPASGRYIQYF.

This clone was picked up a small number of times. V and J are TRBV11-2 and TRBJ2-5, with a possible D match to TRBD2 (5 bases). CDR1 and CDR2 (germline): SGHAT, FQNNGV. The V end was cut by 2 bases, the J end by 1 base, with 11 bases between. The CDR3 spans 15 residues. For the CDR3, the DNA is TGTGCCAGCAGCTTATACTCCGGGGTCCAAGAGACCCAGTACTTC. It is translated as CASSLYSGVQETQYF.

A few counts support this clone. J is TRBJ1-5 and V is TRBV19, with 7 bases that match TRBD1. V shed 5 bases, J shed 2 bases, and the junction held 12 bases outside the gene matches. The CDR3 loop spans 17 amino acids. Germline V CDR1 and CDR2: LNHDA, SQIVND (reference sequence). CDR3 residues: CASSPPEQGYGNQPQHF. CDR3 in DNA: TGTGCCAGTAGTCCCCCCGAACAGGGGTATGGCAATCAGCCCCAGCATTTT.

V usage is TRBV6-6 and J usage is TRBJ1-1; D is unclear. The germline V gene has CDR1 MNHNY and CDR2 SVGAGI (reference sequence). V shed 2 bases and J shed 1 base, with 11 bases lying between them. The CDR3 covers 15 residues. The CDR3 reads CASSYARTSNTEAFF. CDR3 in DNA: TGTGCCAGCAGTTACGCAAGAACCTCGAACACTGAAGCTTTCTTT.

The rearrangement links TRBV7-9 to TRBJ1-3; D call uncertain. Trimming stripped 5 bases from V and 2 bases from J, with 7 bases between. The CDR3 spans 13 residues. CDR1 and CDR2 (germline): SEHNR, FQNEAQ (reference sequence). Here the CDR3 reads CASSPSPGNTIYF. CDR3 in DNA: TGTGCCAGCAGCCCCTCCCCTGGAAACACCATATATTTT.

This clone has a single count. The chain uses TRBV6-1 and TRBJ2-7; D might be TRBD2 (6 bases). CDR1 is MNHNS, CDR2 SASEGT, per germline. The CDR3 length is 12 residues. The ends were cut back, 7 bases at V and 4 bases at J, with 11 bases in the middle. The CDR3 region has the DNA TGTGCCAGCACCACTAGCCGGTACGAGCAGTACTTC. This encodes CASTTSRYEQYF.

This sequence joins TRBV14 and TRBJ2-2; 11 nucleotides line up with TRBD2. Per germline, CDR1 SGHDN and CDR2 FVKESK. J gave up 5 bases and V 4 bases, and 6 bases lay outside the gene matches. The CDR3 has 16 amino acids. The CDR3 DNA follows: TGTGCCAGCAGCCGTACTAGCGGGAGAGGGACCGGGGAGCTGTTTTTT. Protein product: CASSRTSGRGTGELFF.

The chain uses TRBV4-1 and TRBJ2-1, with 13 bases aligning to TRBD2. Germline V gives CDR1 MGHRA, CDR2 YSYEKL. CDR3 length equals 16 residues. V trimming: 5 bases; J trimming: 7 bases; junction bases outside the gene matches: 8. CDR3: CASSDFGLAGANEQFF. The CDR3 DNA reads as TGCGCCAGCAGCGATTTTGGACTAGCGGGAGCAAATGAGCAGTTCTTC.

The chain has TRBV20-1 and TRBJ2-2; D unresolved. The germline gives CDR1 DFQATT, CDR2 SNEGSKA (reference sequence). V was clipped by 3 bases and J by 6 bases, with 5 bases between them. The CDR3 spans 11 residues. The CDR3 DNA follows: TGCAGTGCTAGTCGGGCCGGGGAGCTGTTTTTT. Residues: CSASRAGELFF.

The sample holds a few counts of this clone. The gene calls are TRBV10-3 and TRBJ2-2, with 7 bases matching TRBD1. Germline V gene sequence: CDR1 ENHRY, CDR2 SYGVKD. CDR3 length: 19 amino acids. V lost 10 bases to trimming and J lost 2 bases; unmatched junction nucleotides: 22. The CDR3 loop reads CATTTGAVGPSRNTGELFF. In DNA, the CDR3 is TGTGCCACCACTACAGGGGCCGTGGGCCCCTCCAGAAACACCGGGGAGCTGTTTTTT.

The chain is built from TRBV4-3 and TRBJ2-1; 7 positions agree with TRBD2. The junction had 4 bases not matched to a gene; V was cut back by 2 bases and J by 0 bases. Per the germline V gene, CDR1 is LGHNA and CDR2 is YSLEER. The CDR3 totals 16 residues. CDR3 protein: CASSQTPGGSYNEQFF. The CDR3 nucleotides are TGCGCCAGCAGCCAAACCCCGGGAGGCTCCTACAATGAGCAGTTCTTC.

The rearrangement joins TRBV19 to TRBJ2-7; TRBD1 is a possible D gene (6 bases). Looked up from germline, CDR1 is LNHDA and CDR2 is SQIVND (reference sequence). Trimming removed 4 bases from V and 3 bases from J, with 10 bases in between. The CDR3 consists of 13 residues. The CDR3 protein is CASSTDRYYEQYF. The CDR3 DNA is TGTGCCAGTAGTACTGACAGGTACTACGAGCAGTACTTC.

CDR3 DNA sequence: TGTGCCAGTAGGGATACAGGGGCTCCACAAGAGACCCAGTACTTC. It yields the protein CASRDTGAPQETQYF. The J gene is TRBJ2-5, the V gene TRBV19; 7 bases are shared with TRBD1. The germline CDR1 and CDR2 sequences are LNHDA and SQIVND (reference sequence). The junction had 9 bases not matched to a gene; V was cut back by 6 bases and J by 2 bases. The CDR3 sequence is 15 residues long.

This clone has more than one count but fewer than ten. The chain is built from TRBV25-1 and TRBJ2-3; TRBD1 agrees at 11 bases. Germline loops: CDR1 MGHDK, CDR2 SYGVNS. The J segment lost 4 bases and the V segment lost 2 bases, leaving 2 bases of the junction unmatched. This CDR3 region has 15 residues. CDR3 nucleotides: TGTGCCAGCAGTGAAGGGGACAGGGGGGCAGATACGCAGTATTTT. It yields the protein CASSEGDRGADTQYF. Together with reference TRBV25-1 and TRBJ2-3, the CDR3 gives the full variable domain: EADIYQTPRYLVIGTGKKITLECSQTMGHDKMYWYQQDPGMELHLIHYSYGVNSTEKGDLSSESTVSRIRTEHFPLTLESARPSHTSQYLCASSEGDRGADTQYFGPGTRLTVL.

V and J are TRBV15 and TRBJ2-1, with TRBD2 matching 9 bases. CDR3 length: 16 amino acids. Germline V gene sequence: CDR1 LNHNV, CDR2 YYDKDF (reference sequence). Trimming at V came to 4 bases and at J to 2 bases, leaving 6 bases not matched to a gene. The CDR3 protein is CATSTSGRLAYNEQFF. CDR3 nucleotides: TGTGCCACCAGCACAAGCGGGAGGCTAGCCTACAATGAGCAGTTCTTC.

The chain combines TRBV11-1 with TRBJ2-7; TRBD2 agrees at 7 bases. CDR3 size: 15 residues. After removal of 0 bases from V and 0 bases from J, the junction contained 2 bases not matched to a gene. Germline V lookup: CDR1 SGHAT, CDR2 FQDESV (reference sequence). DNA for the CDR3: TGTGCCAGCAGCTTAGCTAGCGGGTACTCCTACGAGCAGTACTTC. Translated: CASSLASGYSYEQYF.

This chain links TRBV6-6 with TRBJ2-7, with TRBD1 matching 9 bases. The junction had 3 bases not matched to a gene; V was cut back by 2 bases and J by 1 base. CDR1 and CDR2 (germline): MNHNY, SVGAGI (reference sequence). CDR3 length equals 15 residues. The CDR3 DNA follows: TGTGCCAGCAGTTACCCGGACAGGGGTTCCTACGAGCAGTACTTC. This gives the protein CASSYPDRGSYEQYF.

The rearrangement links TRBV2 to TRBJ2-7, with TRBD2 matching over 10 bases. The CDR3 is 16 amino acids. Germline lookup yields CDR1 SNHLY and CDR2 FYNNEI. V dropped 7 bases and J dropped 0; count of bases not matched to a gene: 9. CDR3 nucleotides: TGTGCCAGCACCGTTGGACTAGCGGTTATCTCCTACGAGCAGTACTTC. Its translation: CASTVGLAVISYEQYF.

The rearrangement links TRBV5-1 to TRBJ2-5; 8 bases fit TRBD1. The CDR3 extends over 16 amino acids. V shed 0 bases, J shed 4 bases, and the junction held 8 bases outside the gene matches. Germline loops: CDR1 SGHRS, CDR2 YFSETQ. CDR3 sequence: CASSLAFEQGGETQYF. The CDR3 region has the DNA TGCGCCAGCAGCTTGGCGTTTGAACAGGGGGGAGAGACCCAGTACTTC.

This clone has just one count. The gene calls are TRBV2 and TRBJ2-7, with TRBD1 matching over 9 bases. This CDR3 has 15 residues. The ends lost 7 bases at V and 6 bases at J; junction bases unmatched: 13. Germline loops: CDR1 SNHLY, CDR2 FYNNEI. This CDR3 is CASNPGQGISPEQYF. The CDR3 coding sequence is TGTGCCAGCAATCCGGGACAGGGCATATCCCCCGAGCAGTACTTC.

V usage is TRBV11-2 and J usage is TRBJ2-2, with D perhaps being TRBD1 or TRBD2 (5 bases each). Germline V gives CDR1 SGHAT, CDR2 FQNNGV. V lost 11 bases and J 6 bases, leaving 16 bases between the germline ends. The CDR3 consists of 13 residues. The CDR3 protein is CAGQRGVSGELFF. CDR3 nucleotide sequence: TGTGCCGGCCAAAGGGGAGTTTCCGGGGAGCTGTTTTTT.

This rearrangement joins TRBV5-6 to TRBJ2-7, with TRBD2 matching 9 bases. Germline CDR1 is SGHDT and CDR2 is YYEEEE. There are 14 residues in the CDR3. Unmatched junction bases numbered 3, after V lost 2 bases and J lost 3 bases. Here the CDR3 reads CASSFGLASYEQYF. CDR3 nucleotides: TGTGCCAGCAGCTTTGGACTAGCGAGCTACGAGCAGTACTTC. Drawing the rest from reference TRBV5-6 and TRBJ2-7, the complete variable domain is DAGVTQSPTHLIKTRGQQVTLRCSPKSGHDTVSWYQQALGQGPQFIFQYYEEEERQRGNFPDRFSGHQFPNYSSELNVNALLLGDSALYLCASSFGLASYEQYFGPGTRLTVT.

The chain is built from TRBV14 and TRBJ1-1; D call uncertain. Trimming stripped 4 bases from V and 2 bases from J, with 5 bases between. Germline V gene sequence: CDR1 SGHDN, CDR2 FVKESK. The CDR3 is made up of 12 amino acids. The CDR3 coding sequence is TGTGCCAGCAGCCGGTACAACACTGAAGCTTTCTTT. This translates into CASSRYNTEAFF.

The V call is TRBV30, the J call TRBJ2-2; D is possibly TRBD1 (6 bases). Per germline, CDR1 GTSNPN and CDR2 SVGIG (reference sequence). The CDR3 covers 13 residues. The V end lost 7 bases, the J end lost 6 bases, and 15 bases lay between the germline ends. The CDR3 bases are TGTGCCTCCACTACGAAGGGGGCCGGGGAGCTGTTTTTT. Encoded protein: CASTTKGAGELFF. Using reference TRBV30 and TRBJ2-2 for the parts outside the CDR3, the full variable domain is SQTIHQWPATLVQPVGSPLSLECTVEGTSNPNLYWYRQAAGRGLQLLFYSVGIGQISSEVPQNLSASRPQDRQFILSSKKLLLSDSGFYLCASTTKGAGELFFGEGSRLTVL.

The V and J genes are TRBV18 and TRBJ1-3, with 7 bases fitting TRBD1. Germline lookup yields CDR1 KGHSH and CDR2 LQKENI. The V gene end was trimmed by 6 bases and the J gene end by 0 bases; junction bases not matched to a gene: 8. The CDR3 spans 16 residues. The CDR3 spells CASSRPGQRSGNTIYF. The CDR3 region has the DNA TGTGCCAGCTCCCGCCCGGGACAGCGCTCTGGAAACACCATATATTTT.

This clone was detected once. This chain joins TRBV7-9 and TRBJ1-2; weak D call: TRBD1 (6 bases). In germline, CDR1 is SEHNR, CDR2 FQNEAQ (reference sequence). The CDR3 has 16 residues. V lost 2 bases, J lost 6 bases, and 19 bases lay in between. The CDR3 bases are TGTGCCAGCAGCTTACCGGATCTCAATTCAGGGGATGGCTACACCTTC. Protein: CASSLPDLNSGDGYTF. Filled out from reference TRBV7-9 and TRBJ1-2, the complete variable domain reads DTGVSQNPRHKITKRGQNVTFRCDPISEHNRLYWYRQTLGQGPEFLTYFQNEAQLEKSRLLSDRFSAERPKGSFSTLEIQRTEQGDSAMYLCASSLPDLNSGDGYTFGSGTRLTVV.

The chain is built from TRBV11-3 and TRBJ2-7, with a weak D call TRBD2 (5 bases). The V end lost 1 base, the J end lost 2 bases, and 9 bases lay between the germline ends. The CDR3 extends over 14 amino acids. CDR1 and CDR2 (germline): SGHNT, YENEEA. CDR3 DNA: TGTGCCAGCAGCTTAGGGCCGGGGACCTACGAGCAGTACTTC. Protein: CASSLGPGTYEQYF.

The chain uses TRBV7-8 and TRBJ2-1, with TRBD2 matching 12 bases. Germline CDR1 reads SGHVS; CDR2 reads FQNEAQ. CDR3 size: 15 residues. V dropped 3 bases and J dropped 8; count of bases not matched to a gene: 5. The CDR3 nucleotides read TGTGCCAGCAGCTTTCCTAGCGGGAGGGCCTATGAGCAGTTCTTC. Protein sequence: CASSFPSGRAYEQFF.

Only a few counts were recorded for this clone. The chain joins TRBV11-3 to TRBJ2-1, with D tentatively TRBD2 (5 bases). The ends were cut back, 1 base at V and 2 bases at J, with 12 bases in the middle. Per the germline V gene, CDR1 is SGHNT and CDR2 is YENEEA. CDR3 size: 16 residues. The CDR3: CASSLVLGGPYNEQFF. The CDR3 region has the DNA TGTGCCAGCAGCTTAGTTTTAGGAGGCCCCTACAATGAGCAGTTCTTC.

V usage is TRBV7-2 and J usage is TRBJ2-2, with TRBD2 matching over 10 bases. CDR3 length: 15 residues. The germline V gene has CDR1 SGHTA and CDR2 FQGNSA. J was trimmed by 7 bases and V by 1 base; bases with no gene match: 3. CDR3 in amino acids: CASSLVSGRVGELFF. The CDR3 DNA is TGTGCCAGCAGCTTAGTAAGCGGGAGGGTCGGGGAGCTGTTTTTT.